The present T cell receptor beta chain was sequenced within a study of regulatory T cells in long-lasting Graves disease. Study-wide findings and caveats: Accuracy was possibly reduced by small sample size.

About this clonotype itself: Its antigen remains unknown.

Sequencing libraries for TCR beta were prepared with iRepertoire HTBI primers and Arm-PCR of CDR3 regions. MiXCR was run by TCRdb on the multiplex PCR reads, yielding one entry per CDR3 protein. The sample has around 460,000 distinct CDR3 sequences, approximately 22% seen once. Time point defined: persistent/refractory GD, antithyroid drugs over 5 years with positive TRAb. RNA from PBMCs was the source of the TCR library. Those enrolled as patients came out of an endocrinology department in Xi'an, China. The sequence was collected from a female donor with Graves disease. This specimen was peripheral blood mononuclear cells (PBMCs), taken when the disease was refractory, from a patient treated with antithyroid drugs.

The CDR3 DNA is TGTGCCAGCTCACCCTCGCAGCGGAACACTGAAGCTTTCTTT. As protein: CASSPSQRNTEAFF. This rearrangement joins TRBV18 to TRBJ1-1; D is unclear. CDR1 and CDR2 (germline): KGHSH, LQKENI. This CDR3 spans 14 amino acids. Trimming shortened V by 3 bases and J by 1 base, and 9 bases separated the two germline ends.